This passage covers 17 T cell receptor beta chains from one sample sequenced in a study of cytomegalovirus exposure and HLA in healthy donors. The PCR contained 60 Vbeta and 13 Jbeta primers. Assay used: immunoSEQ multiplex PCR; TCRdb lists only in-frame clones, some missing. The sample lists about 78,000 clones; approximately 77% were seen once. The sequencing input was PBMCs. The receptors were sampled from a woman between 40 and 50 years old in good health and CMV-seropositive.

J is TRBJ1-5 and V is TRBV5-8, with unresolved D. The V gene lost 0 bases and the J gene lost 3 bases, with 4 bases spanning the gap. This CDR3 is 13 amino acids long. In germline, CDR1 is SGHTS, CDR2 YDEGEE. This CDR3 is CASSLVANQPQHF. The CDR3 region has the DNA TGTGCCAGCAGCTTGGTAGCCAATCAGCCCCAGCATTTT.

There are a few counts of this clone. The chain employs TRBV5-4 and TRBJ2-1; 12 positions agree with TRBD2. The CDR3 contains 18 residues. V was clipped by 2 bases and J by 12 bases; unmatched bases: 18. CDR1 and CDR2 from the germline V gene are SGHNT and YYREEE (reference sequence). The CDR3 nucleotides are TGTGCCAGCAGCTTCAGAGAAACTTGGACTAGCGGGATAAACGGGCAGTTCTTC. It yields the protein CASSFRETWTSGINGQFF.

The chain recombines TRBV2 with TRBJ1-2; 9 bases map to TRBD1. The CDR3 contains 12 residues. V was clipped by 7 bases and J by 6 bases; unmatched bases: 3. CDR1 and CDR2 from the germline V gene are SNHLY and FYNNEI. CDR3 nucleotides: TGTGCCAGCATCTGGACAGGGGATGGCTACACCTTC. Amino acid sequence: CASIWTGDGYTF. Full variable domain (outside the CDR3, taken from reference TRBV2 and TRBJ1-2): EPEVTQTPSHQVTQMGQEVILRCVPISNHLYFYWYRQILGQKVEFLVSFYNNEISEKSEIFDDQFSVERPDGSNFTLKIRSTKLEDSAMYFCASIWTGDGYTFGSGTRLTVV.

CDR3 protein: CASSLVSLDTQYF. CDR3 sequence (DNA): TGCGCCAGCAGCTTGGTCAGTCTGGATACGCAGTATTTT. This chain connects TRBV5-1 to TRBJ2-3, with D hard to call. The ends were cut back, 0 bases at V and 6 bases at J, with 8 bases in the middle. The V gene's germline CDR1 is SGHRS and CDR2 YFSETQ. The CDR3 runs to 13 residues.

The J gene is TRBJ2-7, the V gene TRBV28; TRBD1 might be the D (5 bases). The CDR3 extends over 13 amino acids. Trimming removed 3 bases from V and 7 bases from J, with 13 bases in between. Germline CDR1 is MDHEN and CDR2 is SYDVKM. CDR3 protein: CASSFGASREQYF. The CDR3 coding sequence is TGTGCCAGCAGTTTTGGGGCGTCTAGGGAGCAGTACTTC.

The CDR3 here is CASSSNDRVAYGYTF. CDR3 DNA: TGTGCCAGCAGTTCTAACGACAGGGTGGCCTATGGCTACACCTTC. The J gene is TRBJ1-2, the V gene TRBV27; 7 nucleotides match TRBD1. The CDR3 contains 15 residues. The germline V gene has CDR1 MNHEY and CDR2 SMNVEV (reference sequence). The V and J ends lost 4 bases and 4 bases, in that order; junction bases with no gene match: 9.

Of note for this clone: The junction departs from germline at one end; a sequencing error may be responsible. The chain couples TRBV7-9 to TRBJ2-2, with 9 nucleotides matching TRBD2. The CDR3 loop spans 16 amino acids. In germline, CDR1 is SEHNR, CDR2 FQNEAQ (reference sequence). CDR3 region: CSSTPWAGGPSGELFF. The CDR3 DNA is TGTTCCAGCACCCCCTGGGCGGGAGGGCCCTCCGGGGAGCTGTTTTTT.

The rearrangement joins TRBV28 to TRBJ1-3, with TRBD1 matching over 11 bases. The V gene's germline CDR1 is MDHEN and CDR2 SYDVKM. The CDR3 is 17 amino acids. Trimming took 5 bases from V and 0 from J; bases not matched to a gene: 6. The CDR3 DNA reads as TGTGCCAGCAGTCTGGGACAGGGGGATTCCTCTGGAAACACCATATATTTT. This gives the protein CASSLGQGDSSGNTIYF.

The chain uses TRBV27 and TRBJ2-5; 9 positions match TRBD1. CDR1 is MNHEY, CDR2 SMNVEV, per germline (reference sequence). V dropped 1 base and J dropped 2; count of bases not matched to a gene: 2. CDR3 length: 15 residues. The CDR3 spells CASSLFGTGQETQYF. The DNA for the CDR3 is TGTGCCAGCAGTTTATTCGGGACAGGGCAAGAGACCCAGTACTTC.

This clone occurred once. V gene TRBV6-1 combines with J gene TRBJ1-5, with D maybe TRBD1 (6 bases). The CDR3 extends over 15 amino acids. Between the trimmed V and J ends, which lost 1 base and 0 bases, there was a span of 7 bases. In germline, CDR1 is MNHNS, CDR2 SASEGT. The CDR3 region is CASSEVTGSNQPQHF. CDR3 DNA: TGTGCCAGCAGTGAAGTGACAGGTAGCAATCAGCCCCAGCATTTT.

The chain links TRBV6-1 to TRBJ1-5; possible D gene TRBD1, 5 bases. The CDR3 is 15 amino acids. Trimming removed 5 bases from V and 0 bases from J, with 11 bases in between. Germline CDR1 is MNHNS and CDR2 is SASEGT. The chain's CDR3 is CASSSGHLSNQPQHF. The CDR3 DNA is TGTGCCAGCAGTTCAGGACACCTTAGCAATCAGCCCCAGCATTTT.

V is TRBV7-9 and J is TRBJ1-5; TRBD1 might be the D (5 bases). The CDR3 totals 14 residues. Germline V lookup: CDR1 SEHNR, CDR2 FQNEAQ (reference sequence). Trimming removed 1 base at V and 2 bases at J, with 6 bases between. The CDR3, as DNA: TGTGCCAGCAGCTTAGAAGGGGGCAATCAGCCCCAGCATTTT. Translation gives CASSLEGGNQPQHF.

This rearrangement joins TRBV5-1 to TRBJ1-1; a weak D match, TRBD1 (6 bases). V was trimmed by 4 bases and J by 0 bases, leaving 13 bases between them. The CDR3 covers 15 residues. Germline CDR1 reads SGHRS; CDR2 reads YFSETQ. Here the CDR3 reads CASSMEGGVNTEAFF. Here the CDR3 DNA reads TGCGCCAGCAGCATGGAAGGGGGTGTGAACACTGAAGCTTTCTTT.

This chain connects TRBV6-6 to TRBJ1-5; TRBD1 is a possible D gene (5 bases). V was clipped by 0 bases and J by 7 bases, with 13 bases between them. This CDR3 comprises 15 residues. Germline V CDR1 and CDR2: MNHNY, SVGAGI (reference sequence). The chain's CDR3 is CASSYSSSRVQPQHF. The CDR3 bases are TGTGCCAGCAGTTACTCGAGTTCCAGGGTACAGCCCCAGCATTTT.

CDR3 protein: CASSTGTANTEAFF. CDR3 DNA: TGTGCCAGCAGCACGGGGACAGCGAACACTGAAGCTTTCTTT. The chain combines TRBV7-8 with TRBJ1-1; TRBD1 aligns across 7 bases. Germline CDR1 is SGHVS and CDR2 is FQNEAQ. J gave up 1 base and V 5 bases, and 4 bases lay outside the gene matches. This CDR3 has 14 amino acids.

The CDR3 reads CASSPQGQSNYGYTF. The DNA of the CDR3 is TGTGCCAGCAGCCCGCAGGGGCAGAGTAACTATGGCTACACCTTC. The chain joins TRBV7-9 to TRBJ1-2, with D perhaps matching TRBD1 (6 bases). The germline V and J ends were trimmed by 5 bases and 1 base, with 14 bases remaining between them. In germline, CDR1 is SEHNR, CDR2 FQNEAQ (reference sequence). CDR3 size: 15 residues.

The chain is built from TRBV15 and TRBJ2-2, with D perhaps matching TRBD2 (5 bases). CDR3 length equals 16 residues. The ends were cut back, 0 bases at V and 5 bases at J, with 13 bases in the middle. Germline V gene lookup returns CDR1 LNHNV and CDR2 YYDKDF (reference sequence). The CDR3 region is CATSRDSGFSTGELFF. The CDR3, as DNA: TGTGCCACCAGCAGAGATTCGGGGTTCTCGACCGGGGAGCTGTTTTTT.